Listed below are T cell receptor beta chains from one sample, sequenced in a study of neurological immune-mediated disorders. TCRdb passed the 5' RACE reads through MiXCR, listing each CDR3 protein once. The data show 50,000 or so distinct CDR3 sequences, with about 15% seen just once and about 4.2% held by the top ten. Sequenced material: PBMCs. These receptors all come from a man aged 55 to 69 in good health. Both conserved end residues are part of each CDR3. Each record gives: J gene, V gene, CDR3 protein.

TRBJ2-1,TRBV3-1,CASSRLAGGNEQFF
TRBJ2-5,TRBV6-5,CASSYSLGGREETQYF
TRBJ1-1,TRBV20-1,CSARGFVMNTEAFF
TRBJ2-3,TRBV5-1,CANSPRGSGLSTDTQYF
TRBJ2-7,TRBV28,CASSHGLNLPYYEQYF
TRBJ2-1,TRBV5-1,CASSLSDSNEQFF
TRBJ2-6,TRBV21-1,CASSTGQVRQGANVLTF
TRBJ1-2,TRBV4-3,CASSQEGGGAYGYTF
TRBJ1-2,TRBV25-1,CASSENFGRTNYGYTF
TRBJ2-3,TRBV3-1,CASSPPSLSTDTQYF
TRBJ2-2,TRBV27,CASSLRYSGMNTGELFF
TRBJ1-2,TRBV20-1,CSATGQGYGYTF
TRBJ2-1,TRBV27,CASMVAGVDNEQFF
TRBJ2-5,TRBV15,CATSRSKGIQETQYF
TRBJ1-4,TRBV6-5,CASSYSRFATNEKLFF
TRBJ2-7,TRBV5-5,CASSARDRGRLFYEQYF
TRBJ1-6,TRBV12-3/TRBV12-4,CASSSGRVYNSPLHF
TRBJ1-4,TRBV28,CASSNEEKLFF
TRBJ2-6,TRBV27,CASSTGGLLSGANVLTF
TRBJ2-2,TRBV24-1,CATRAGTGSTGELFF
TRBJ2-5,TRBV28,CASRRQGIQETQYF
TRBJ1-4,TRBV14,CASSQETGAPSEKLFF
TRBJ2-7,TRBV28,CATQGASGLDEQYF
TRBJ1-5,TRBV24-1,CATSDANNQPQHF
TRBJ1-1,TRBV3-1,CASSPGQSNTEAFF
TRBJ2-5,TRBV9,CASNMDREQETQYF
TRBJ2-1,TRBV5-1,CASSRRTASYNEQFF
TRBJ2-1,TRBV14,CASSRNRASNEQFF
TRBJ1-2,TRBV7-2,CASSFPGTGSSYTF
TRBJ2-1,TRBV19,CASSRWSDYNEHFF
TRBJ2-7,TRBV5-1,CASSLMASSYEQYF
TRBJ2-5,TRBV25-1,CASSAIQGPGETQYF
TRBJ2-1,TRBV10-3,CAISTGDKAVNEQFF
TRBJ2-7,TRBV7-8,CASTDGGSLGYEQYF
TRBJ2-7,TRBV11-1,CASSLAGLTPYEQYF
TRBJ1-5,TRBV7-8,CASSHRGRPGNQPQHF
TRBJ1-1,TRBV12-3/TRBV12-4,CASSQTGTNTEAFF
TRBJ2-1,TRBV28,CASSPLGLEDNEQFF
TRBJ2-5,TRBV6-2/TRBV6-3,CASSLLRGLGQETQYF
TRBJ2-7,TRBV20-1,CSASSTSGNGEQYF
TRBJ2-1,TRBV7-8,CASSPQQGAVWAPFTYNEQFF
TRBJ2-7,TRBV20-1,CSASEFLGRGFSYEQYF
TRBJ1-2,TRBV12-3/TRBV12-4,CASSLNFNYGYTF
TRBJ2-1,TRBV6-2/TRBV6-3,CASSYERGGSYNEQFF
TRBJ1-1,TRBV6-5,CASSYSGSGTEAFF